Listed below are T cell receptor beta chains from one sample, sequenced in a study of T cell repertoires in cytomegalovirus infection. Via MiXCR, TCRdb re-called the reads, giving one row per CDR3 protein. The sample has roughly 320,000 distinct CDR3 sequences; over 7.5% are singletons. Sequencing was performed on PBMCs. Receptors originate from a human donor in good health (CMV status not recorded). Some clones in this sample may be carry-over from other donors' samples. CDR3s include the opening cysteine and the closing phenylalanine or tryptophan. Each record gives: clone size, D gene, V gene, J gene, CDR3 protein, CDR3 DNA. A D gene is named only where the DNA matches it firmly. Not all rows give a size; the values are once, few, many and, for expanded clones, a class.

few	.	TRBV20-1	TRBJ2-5	CSAKHSETQYF	TGCAGTGCTAAACATTCGGAGACCCAGTACTTC
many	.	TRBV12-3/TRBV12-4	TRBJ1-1	CASRSREGRNTEAFF	TGTGCCAGCAGATCCCGCGAGGGGAGGAACACTGAAGCTTTCTTT
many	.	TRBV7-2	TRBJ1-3	CASSLDPPPRTIGNTIYF	TGTGCCAGCAGCTTAGACCCCCCCCCGAGGACAATCGGAAACACCATATATTTT
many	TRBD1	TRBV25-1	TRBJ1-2	CASSYYRQGNYGYTF	TGTGCCAGCAGCTACTACCGACAGGGGAACTATGGCTACACCTTC
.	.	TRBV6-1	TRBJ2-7	CASSEVWTPSYEQYF	TGTGCCAGCAGTGAAGTTTGGACTCCCTCCTACGAGCAGTACTTC
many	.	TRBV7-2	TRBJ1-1	CASSFSGPLNTEAFF	TGTGCCAGCAGCTTCAGCGGACCCTTGAACACTGAAGCTTTCTTT
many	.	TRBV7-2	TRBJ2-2	CASSPPGLSPGELFF	TGTGCCAGCAGCCCACCGGGACTCTCACCCGGGGAGCTGTTTTTT
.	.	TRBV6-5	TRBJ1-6	CASRGLSSSYNSPLHF	TGTGCCAGCAGGGGATTATCGAGCTCCTATAATTCACCCCTCCACTTT
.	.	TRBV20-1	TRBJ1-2	CSARVRSYGYTF	TGCAGTGCTAGGGTGCGGAGCTATGGCTACACCTTC
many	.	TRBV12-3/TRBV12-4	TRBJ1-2	CASRLTRGEGYTF	TGTGCCAGCAGACTTACCAGGGGCGAAGGCTACACCTTC
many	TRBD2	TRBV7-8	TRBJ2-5	CASSLLAGGPRQETQYF	TGTGCCAGCAGCCTCTTAGCGGGGGGGCCTCGCCAAGAGACCCAGTACTTC
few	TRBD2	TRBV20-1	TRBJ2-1	CSSREASGTYNEQFF	TGCAGTTCCAGGGAGGCTAGCGGGACCTACAATGAGCAGTTCTTC
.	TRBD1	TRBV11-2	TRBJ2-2	CAGQGRRTGELFF	TGTGCCGGACAGGGTAGAAGAACCGGGGAGCTGTTTTTT
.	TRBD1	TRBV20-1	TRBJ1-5	CSAPGQGIFPDQPQHF	TGCAGTGCGCCGGGACAGGGGATTTTCCCAGATCAGCCCCAGCATTTT
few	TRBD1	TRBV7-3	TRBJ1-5	CASSKGQGRSNQPQHF	TGTGCCAGCAGCAAAGGACAGGGCCGGAGCAATCAGCCCCAGCATTTT
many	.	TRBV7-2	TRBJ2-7	CASSLDRDPSYEQYF	TGTGCCAGCAGCCTTGACCGGGACCCCTCGTACGAGCAGTACTTC
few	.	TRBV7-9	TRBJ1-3	CATGEGSHSGNTIYF	TGTGCCACCGGCGAGGGCAGCCACTCTGGAAACACCATATATTTT
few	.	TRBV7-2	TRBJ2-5	CASSFYAETQYF	TGTGCCAGCAGCTTTTATGCCGAGACCCAGTACTTC
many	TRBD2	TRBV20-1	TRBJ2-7	CSASLTTASGRYEQYF	TGCAGTGCTAGTCTCACAACGGCTAGCGGGAGGTACGAGCAGTACTTC
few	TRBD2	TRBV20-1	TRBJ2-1	CSAVDSGAPSYNEQFF	TGCAGTGCTGTCGATAGCGGGGCCCCCTCCTACAATGAGCAGTTCTTC
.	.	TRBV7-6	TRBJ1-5	CASSSTEYQPQHF	TGTGCCAGCAGCTCGACGGAATATCAGCCCCAGCATTTT
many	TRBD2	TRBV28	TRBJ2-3	CASSLITSGTTDTQYF	TGTGCCAGCAGTTTAATAACTAGCGGGACGACAGATACGCAGTATTTT
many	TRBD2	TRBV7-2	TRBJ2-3	CASSSILRRGDTQYF	TGTGCCAGCAGCTCGATCCTGAGGCGGGGGGATACGCAGTATTTT
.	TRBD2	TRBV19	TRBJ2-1	CASSIDTSGGTGGQFF	TGTGCCAGTAGTATAGATACTAGCGGGGGGACCGGGGGGCAGTTCTTC
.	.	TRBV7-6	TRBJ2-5	CASSWTVRGRETQYF	TGTGCCAGCAGCTGGACAGTAAGGGGCCGAGAGACCCAGTACTTC
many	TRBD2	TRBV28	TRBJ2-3	CASSSSGSGSRDTQYF	TGTGCCAGCAGTTCTAGCGGGAGTGGGAGCAGGGATACGCAGTATTTT
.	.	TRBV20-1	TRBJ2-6	CSAFEASGANVLTF	TGCAGTGCTTTTGAGGCCAGTGGGGCCAACGTCCTGACTTTC
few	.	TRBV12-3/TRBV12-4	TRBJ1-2	CASRTGNYGYTF	TGTGCCAGCAGGACAGGAAACTATGGCTACACCTTC
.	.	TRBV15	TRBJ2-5	CATSSRSAVQETQYF	TGTGCCACCAGCTCTCGATCTGCGGTTCAAGAGACCCAGTACTTC
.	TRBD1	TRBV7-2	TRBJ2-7	CASSRDSRYEQYF	TGTGCCAGCAGCCGGGACAGCCGCTACGAGCAGTACTTC
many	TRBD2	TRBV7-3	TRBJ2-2	CASSPGTSGATGELFF	TGTGCCAGCAGTCCTGGGACTAGCGGGGCCACCGGGGAGCTGTTTTTT
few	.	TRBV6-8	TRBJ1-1	CASTAGFGAFF	TGTGCCAGCACCGCAGGCTTCGGGGCTTTCTTT
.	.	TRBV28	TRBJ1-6	CASSLFRGNMDNSPLHF	TGTGCCAGCAGTTTATTCAGGGGAAATATGGATAATTCACCCCTCCACTTT
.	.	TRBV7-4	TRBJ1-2	CASSLEIQGPGYTF	TGTGCCAGCAGCTTAGAGATCCAGGGGCCCGGCTACACCTTC
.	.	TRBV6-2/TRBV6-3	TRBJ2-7	CASSPGASEQYF	TGTGCCAGCAGCCCCGGGGCTAGCGAGCAGTACTTC
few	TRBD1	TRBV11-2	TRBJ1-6	CASSIRQGRSGSPLHF	TGTGCCAGCAGCATAAGACAGGGAAGAAGTGGTTCACCCCTCCACTTT
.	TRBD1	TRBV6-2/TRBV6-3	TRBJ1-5	CASRNLDRGSNQPQHF	TGTGCCAGCAGAAACCTTGACAGGGGGAGCAATCAGCCCCAGCATTTT
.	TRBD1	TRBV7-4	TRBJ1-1	CASRATGGNTEAFF	TGTGCCAGCAGAGCGACAGGGGGGAACACTGAAGCTTTCTTT
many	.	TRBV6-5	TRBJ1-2	CASSYSRRQDGNGYTF	TGTGCCAGCAGTTACTCGAGGCGGCAGGACGGCAATGGCTACACCTTC